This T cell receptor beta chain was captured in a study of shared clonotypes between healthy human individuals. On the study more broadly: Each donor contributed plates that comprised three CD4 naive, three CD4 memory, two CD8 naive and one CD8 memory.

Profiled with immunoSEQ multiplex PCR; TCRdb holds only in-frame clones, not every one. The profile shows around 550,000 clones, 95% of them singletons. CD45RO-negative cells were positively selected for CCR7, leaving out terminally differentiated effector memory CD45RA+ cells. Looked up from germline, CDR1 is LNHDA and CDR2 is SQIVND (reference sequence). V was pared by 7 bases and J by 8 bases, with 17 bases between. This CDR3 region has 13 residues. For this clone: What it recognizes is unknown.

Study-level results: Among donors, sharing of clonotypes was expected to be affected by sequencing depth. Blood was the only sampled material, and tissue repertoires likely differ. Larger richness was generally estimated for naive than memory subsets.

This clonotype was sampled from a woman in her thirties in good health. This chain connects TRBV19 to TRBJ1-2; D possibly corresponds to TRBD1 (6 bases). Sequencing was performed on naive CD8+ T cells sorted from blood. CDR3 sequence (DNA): TGTGCCAGTACCGGGGACATAAGGAGCGGCTACACCTTC. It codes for CASTGDIRSGYTF. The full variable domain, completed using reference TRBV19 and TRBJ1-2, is DGGITQSPKYLFRKEGQNVTLSCEQNLNHDAMYWYRQDPGQGLRLIYYSQIVNDFQKGDIAEGYSVSREKKESFPLTVTSAQKNPTAFYLCASTGDIRSGYTFGSGTRLTVV.